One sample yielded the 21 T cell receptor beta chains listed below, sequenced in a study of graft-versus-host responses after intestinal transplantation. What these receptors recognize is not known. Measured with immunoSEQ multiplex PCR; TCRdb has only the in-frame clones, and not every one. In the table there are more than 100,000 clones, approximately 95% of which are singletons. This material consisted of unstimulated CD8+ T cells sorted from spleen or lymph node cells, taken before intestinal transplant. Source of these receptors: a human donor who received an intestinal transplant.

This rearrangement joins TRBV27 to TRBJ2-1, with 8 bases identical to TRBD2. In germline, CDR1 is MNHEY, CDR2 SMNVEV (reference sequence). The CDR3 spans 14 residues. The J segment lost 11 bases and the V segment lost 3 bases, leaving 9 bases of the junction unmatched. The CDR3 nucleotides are TGTGCCAGCAGTTTGGCGACGGGGGGGTGGAAGCAGTTCTTC. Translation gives CASSLATGGWKQFF.

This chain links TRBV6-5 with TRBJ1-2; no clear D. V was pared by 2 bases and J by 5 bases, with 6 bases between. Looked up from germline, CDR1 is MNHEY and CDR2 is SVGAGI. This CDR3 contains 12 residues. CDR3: CASSYGGYGYTF. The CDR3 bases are TGTGCCAGCAGTTACGGAGGATATGGCTACACCTTC.

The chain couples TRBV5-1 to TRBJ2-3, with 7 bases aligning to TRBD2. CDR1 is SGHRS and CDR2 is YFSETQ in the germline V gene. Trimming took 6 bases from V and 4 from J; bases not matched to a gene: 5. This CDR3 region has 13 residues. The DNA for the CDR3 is TGCGCCAGCAAAGGACTAGAAGCAGATACGCAGTATTTT. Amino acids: CASKGLEADTQYF.

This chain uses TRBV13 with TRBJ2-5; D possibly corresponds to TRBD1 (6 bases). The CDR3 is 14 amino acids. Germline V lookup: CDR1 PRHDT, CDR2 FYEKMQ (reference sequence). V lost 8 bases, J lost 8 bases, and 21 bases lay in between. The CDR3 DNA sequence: TGTGCCAGCGCGCATGGGACAACCCCAGGAACCCAGTACTTC. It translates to CASAHGTTPGTQYF.

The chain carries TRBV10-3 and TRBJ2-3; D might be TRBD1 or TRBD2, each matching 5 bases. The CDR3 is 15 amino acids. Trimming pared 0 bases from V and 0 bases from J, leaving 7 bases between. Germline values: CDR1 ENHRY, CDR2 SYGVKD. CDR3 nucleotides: TGTGCCATCAGTGAGTCGGGGGATAGCACAGATACGCAGTATTTT. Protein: CAISESGDSTDTQYF.

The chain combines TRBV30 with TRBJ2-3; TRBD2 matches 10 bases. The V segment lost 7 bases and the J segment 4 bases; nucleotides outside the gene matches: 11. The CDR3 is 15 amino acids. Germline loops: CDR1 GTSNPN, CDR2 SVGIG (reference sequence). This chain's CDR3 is CAFDSSGRYSDTQYF. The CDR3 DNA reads TGTGCCTTCGACTCTAGCGGGAGATATTCAGATACGCAGTATTTT.

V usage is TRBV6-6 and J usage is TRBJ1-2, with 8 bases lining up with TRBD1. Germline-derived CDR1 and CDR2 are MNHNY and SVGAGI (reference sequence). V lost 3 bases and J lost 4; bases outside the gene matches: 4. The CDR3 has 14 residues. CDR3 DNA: TGTGCCAGCAGTTATGGACAGGGAGGCTATGGCTACACCTTC. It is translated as CASSYGQGGYGYTF.

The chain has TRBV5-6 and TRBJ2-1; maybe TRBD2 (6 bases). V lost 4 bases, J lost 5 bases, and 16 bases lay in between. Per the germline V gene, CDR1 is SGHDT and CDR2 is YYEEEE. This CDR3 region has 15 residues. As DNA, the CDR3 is TGTGCCAGCAGCGGGATGGGGGGAGGTCACAATGAGCAGTTCTTC. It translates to CASSGMGGGHNEQFF.

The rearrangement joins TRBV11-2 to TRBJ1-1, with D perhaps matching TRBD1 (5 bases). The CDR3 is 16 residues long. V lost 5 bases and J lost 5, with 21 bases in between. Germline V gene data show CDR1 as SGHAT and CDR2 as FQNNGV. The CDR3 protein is CASSLIARGPGTEAFF. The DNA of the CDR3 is TGTGCCAGCAGCCTAATAGCGAGGGGCCCGGGTACTGAAGCTTTCTTT.

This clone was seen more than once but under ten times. The CDR3 loop reads CASRRGDTEAFF. Here the CDR3 DNA reads TGTGCCAGCAGACGAGGGGACACTGAAGCTTTCTTT. The chain carries TRBV28 and TRBJ1-1; a weak D match, TRBD1 (5 bases). Germline loops: CDR1 MDHEN, CDR2 SYDVKM. This CDR3 has 12 residues. V was shortened by 6 bases and J by 3 bases, with 8 bases between the two germline ends.

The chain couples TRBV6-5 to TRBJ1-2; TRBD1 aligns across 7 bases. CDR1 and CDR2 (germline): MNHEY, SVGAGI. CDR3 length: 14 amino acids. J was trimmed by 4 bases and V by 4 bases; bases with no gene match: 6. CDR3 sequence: CASSLGQGVYGYTF. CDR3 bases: TGTGCCAGCAGTTTGGGGCAGGGGGTCTATGGCTACACCTTC.

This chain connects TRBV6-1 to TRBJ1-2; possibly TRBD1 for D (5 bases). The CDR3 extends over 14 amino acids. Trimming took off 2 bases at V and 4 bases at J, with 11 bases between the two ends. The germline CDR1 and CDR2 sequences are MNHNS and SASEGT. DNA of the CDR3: TGTGCCAGCAGTGAATTTAGGGACGGCTATGGCTACACCTTC. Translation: CASSEFRDGYGYTF.

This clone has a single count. The DNA for the CDR3 is TGTGCCAGCAGCGTATACGCTTCGGGCAGCTCCTACGAGCAGTACTTC. As protein: CASSVYASGSSYEQYF. The rearrangement uses TRBV9 and TRBJ2-5; D unresolved. The end of the DNA fits TRBJ2-7 better, so the J call may be wrong. CDR3 size: 16 residues. The V gene's germline CDR1 is SGDLS and CDR2 YYNGEE.

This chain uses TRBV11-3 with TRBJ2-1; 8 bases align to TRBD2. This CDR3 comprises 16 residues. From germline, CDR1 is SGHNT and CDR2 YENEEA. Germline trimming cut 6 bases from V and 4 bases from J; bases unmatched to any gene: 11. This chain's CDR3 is CASSQLAEEGYNEQFF. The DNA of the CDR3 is TGTGCCAGCAGTCAACTAGCGGAGGAGGGATACAATGAGCAGTTCTTC.

The CDR3 reads CASSQARGYGFEQAFF. DNA of the CDR3: TGCGCCAGCAGCCAAGCGAGGGGCTACGGCTTTGAACAAGCTTTCTTT. This chain uses TRBV4-3 with TRBJ1-1; possible D gene TRBD1, 5 bases. The germline CDR1 and CDR2 sequences are LGHNA and YSLEER. The CDR3 runs to 16 residues. V lost 1 base to trimming and J lost 9 bases, with 21 bases between them.

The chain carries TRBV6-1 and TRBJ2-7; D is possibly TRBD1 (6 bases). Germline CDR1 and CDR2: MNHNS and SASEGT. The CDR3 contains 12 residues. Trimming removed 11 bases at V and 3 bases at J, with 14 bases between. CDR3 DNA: TGTGCCGTATACAGGGATGTCTACGAGCAGTACTTC. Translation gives CAVYRDVYEQYF.

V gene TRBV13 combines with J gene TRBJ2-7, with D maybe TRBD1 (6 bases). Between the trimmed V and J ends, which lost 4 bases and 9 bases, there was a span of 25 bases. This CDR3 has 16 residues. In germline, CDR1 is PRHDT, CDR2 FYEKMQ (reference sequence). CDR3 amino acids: CASSSRIQGKSLGQYF. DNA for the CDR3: TGTGCCAGCAGCTCTCGTATACAGGGCAAATCCCTGGGGCAGTACTTC. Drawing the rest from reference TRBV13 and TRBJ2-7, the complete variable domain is AAGVIQSPRHLIKEKRETATLKCYPIPRHDTVYWYQQGPGQDPQFLISFYEKMQSDKGSIPDRFSAQQFSDYHSELNMSSLELGDSALYFCASSSRIQGKSLGQYFGPGTRLTVT.

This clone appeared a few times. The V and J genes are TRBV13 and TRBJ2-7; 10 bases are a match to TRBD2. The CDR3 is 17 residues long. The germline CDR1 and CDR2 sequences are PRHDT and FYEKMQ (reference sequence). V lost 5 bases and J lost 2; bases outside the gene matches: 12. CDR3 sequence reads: CASSPETGTSDTYEQYF. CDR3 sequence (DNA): TGTGCCAGCAGCCCAGAAACCGGGACTAGCGACACCTACGAGCAGTACTTC.

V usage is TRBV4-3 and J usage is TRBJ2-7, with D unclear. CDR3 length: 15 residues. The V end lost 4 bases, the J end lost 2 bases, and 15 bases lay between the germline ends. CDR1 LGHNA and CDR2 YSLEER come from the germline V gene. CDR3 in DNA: TGCGCCAGCAGCCCGGGTGGCCTTAGAGCCTACGAGCAGTACTTC. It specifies CASSPGGLRAYEQYF.

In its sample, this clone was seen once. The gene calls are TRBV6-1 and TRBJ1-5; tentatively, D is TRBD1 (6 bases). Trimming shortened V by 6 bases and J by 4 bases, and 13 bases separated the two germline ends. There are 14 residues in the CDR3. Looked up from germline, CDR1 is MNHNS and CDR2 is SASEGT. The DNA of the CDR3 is TGTGCCAGCAGACAACCGACAGGAAATCAGCCCCAGCATTTT. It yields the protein CASRQPTGNQPQHF.

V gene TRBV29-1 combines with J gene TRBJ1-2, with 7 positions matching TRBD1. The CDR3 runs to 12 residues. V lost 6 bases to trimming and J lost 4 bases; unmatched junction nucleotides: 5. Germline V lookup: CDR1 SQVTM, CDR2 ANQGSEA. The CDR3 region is CSVGTVSYGYTF. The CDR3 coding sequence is TGCAGCGTCGGGACAGTATCCTATGGCTACACCTTC. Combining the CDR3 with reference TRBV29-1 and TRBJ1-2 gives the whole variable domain SAVISQKPSRDICQRGTSLTIQCQVDSQVTMMFWYRQQPGQSLTLIATANQGSEATYESGFVIDKFPISRPNLTFSTLTVSNMSPEDSSIYLCSVGTVSYGYTFGSGTRLTVV.